The 10 T cell receptor beta chains given below trace back to one sample, sequenced in a study of shared clonotypes between healthy human individuals. Data came from immunoSEQ multiplex PCR; TCRdb stores just in-frame clones and leaves some out. The sample has around 1,100,000 clones, approximately 75% seen once. Sequencing was performed on memory CD4+ T cells from PBMCs. Subset specified: CD45RA-negative fraction. The source is a man aged 18 to 30 in good health. Some clones in this sample may be carry-over from other donors' samples.

With regard to this clone: Possible read error: a much larger clone is one base away. The CDR3 DNA is TGCGGCGTTAATGAGGACGGCGGGGGTAACTATGGCTACACCTTC. This encodes CGVNEDGGGNYGYTF. The chain joins TRBV29-1 to TRBJ1-2, with TRBD1 as a possible D gene (5 bases). Per the germline V gene, CDR1 is SQVTM and CDR2 is ANQGSEA. The CDR3 spans 15 residues.

The rearrangement uses TRBV5-4 and TRBJ2-3; 13 positions match TRBD2. The CDR3 totals 16 residues. Per the germline V gene, CDR1 is SGHNT and CDR2 is YYREEE (reference sequence). V lost 4 bases and J lost 5; bases outside the gene matches: 7. The CDR3 nucleotides read TGTGCCAGCAGCATCGGACTAGCGGGAGTACAAGATACGCAGTATTTT. Translated: CASSIGLAGVQDTQYF.

The genes are TRBV28 and TRBJ2-1; D is perhaps TRBD1 or TRBD2 (5 bases each). The germline V gene has CDR1 MDHEN and CDR2 SYDVKM. Trimming removed 4 bases at V and 0 bases at J, with 16 bases between. CDR3 length equals 17 residues. This CDR3 reads CASSSPPGPSSYNEQFF. Written as DNA, the CDR3 is TGTGCCAGCAGTTCACCCCCGGGACCGAGCTCCTACAATGAGCAGTTCTTC.

This clone has just one count. The genes are TRBV30 and TRBJ2-5, with D perhaps matching TRBD1 or TRBD2 (5 bases each). The DNA end is a closer match to TRBJ2-7, so the J assignment may be wrong. Germline CDR1 GTSNPN, CDR2 SVGIG (reference sequence). CDR3 length: 14 residues. CDR3 loop: CAGRGAGSSYEQYF. DNA for the CDR3: TGTGCCGGAAGAGGGGCGGGTTCCTCCTACGAGCAGTACTTC.

This clone was observed a few times. J is TRBJ2-7 and V is TRBV27, with unresolved D. Germline V gene data show CDR1 as MNHEY and CDR2 as SMNVEV (reference sequence). V was cut by 2 bases and J by 6 bases, with 14 bases left in between. CDR3 length equals 14 residues. The CDR3 nucleotides read TGTGCCAGCAGTTTAGGGAAAGCCTGGGGCGAGCAGTACTTC. Its translation is CASSLGKAWGEQYF.

This clone was detected once. V gene TRBV28 combines with J gene TRBJ2-7; D gene uncertain. Looked up from germline, CDR1 is MDHEN and CDR2 is SYDVKM. V was shortened by 1 base and J by 6 bases, with 16 bases between the two germline ends. The CDR3 has 15 residues. The CDR3 loop reads CASSLSRAPRGEQYF. The CDR3 region has the DNA TGTGCCAGCAGTTTATCTAGGGCGCCAAGAGGCGAGCAGTACTTC. The whole variable domain, remainder taken from reference TRBV28 and TRBJ2-7, is DVKVTQSSRYLVKRTGEKVFLECVQDMDHENMFWYRQDPGLGLRLIYFSYDVKMKEKGDIPEGYSVSREKKERFSLILESASTNQTSMYLCASSLSRAPRGEQYFGPGTRLTVT.

The chain recombines TRBV5-1 with TRBJ2-2; tentatively, D is TRBD1 (6 bases). V dropped 0 bases and J dropped 6 bases, with 12 bases sitting between them. Germline values: CDR1 SGHRS, CDR2 YFSETQ. The CDR3 extends over 15 amino acids. CDR3 bases: TGCGCCAGCAGCTTGGGAGGGGGTAGCCCCGGGGAGCTGTTTTTT. This encodes CASSLGGGSPGELFF.

This clone was seen only once. The V gene is TRBV19, the J gene TRBJ2-1; perhaps TRBD2 as D (6 bases). The V and J ends lost 5 bases and 14 bases respectively, with 19 bases between them. The CDR3 sequence is 13 residues long. Germline values: CDR1 LNHDA, CDR2 SQIVND (reference sequence). The CDR3 DNA sequence: TGTGCCAGTAGTTATGTCTCGGGGCGGGAAAAGTTCTTC. The encoded protein is CASSYVSGREKFF.

The V gene is TRBV7-9, the J gene TRBJ1-1; 10 nucleotides agree with TRBD1. The CDR3 spans 15 residues. Germline V gene lookup returns CDR1 SEHNR and CDR2 FQNEAQ (reference sequence). The trim removed 5 bases at V and 3 bases at J, leaving 6 bases unmatched. The CDR3 sequence is CASSPRTGGDTEAFF. The CDR3 DNA reads as TGTGCCAGCAGCCCCAGGACAGGGGGTGACACTGAAGCTTTCTTT. Filled out from reference TRBV7-9 and TRBJ1-1, the complete variable domain reads DTGVSQNPRHKITKRGQNVTFRCDPISEHNRLYWYRQTLGQGPEFLTYFQNEAQLEKSRLLSDRFSAERPKGSFSTLEIQRTEQGDSAMYLCASSPRTGGDTEAFFGQGTRLTVV.

Comment on this clone: This may be a read error, as it is one base from a much larger clone. This same CDR3 is encoded by further DNA sequences in the sample. This chain connects TRBV7-9 to TRBJ1-3; no clear D. Deletions cut 2 bases from V and 0 bases from J, with 5 bases between. CDR1 is SEHNR and CDR2 is FQNEAQ in the germline V gene (reference sequence). This CDR3 is 14 amino acids long. In DNA form, the CDR3 reads TGTGCCAGCAGCTTATCCCTCTCTGGAAACACCATATATTTT. Its translation: CASSLSLSGNTIYF. Using reference TRBV7-9 and TRBJ1-3 for the parts outside the CDR3, the full variable domain is DTGVSQNPRHKITKRGQNVTFRCDPISEHNRLYWYRQTLGQGPEFLTYFQNEAQLEKSRLLSDRFSAERPKGSFSTLEIQRTEQGDSAMYLCASSLSLSGNTIYFGEGSWLTVV.